This TCR beta chain was recorded in a study of OX40 agonist ivuxolimab in advanced cancers. For the study at large: The dose-escalation cohort was approximately 81% male, with a mean age of 60 years, ranging about 23 to 80. The eligibility criteria allowed prior anti-PD-1, anti-PD-L1 or anti-CTLA-4 therapy, and 40% had some.

For this clone: Its antigen is still unknown.

The CDR3 extends over 16 amino acids. Germline V gene data show CDR1 as SGHTA and CDR2 as FQGNSA. Trimming removed 1 base from V and 6 bases from J; junction bases left unmatched: 4. Cycle 7 day 1, cycle 4 day 1, and baseline were the timepoints at which blood was sampled. Study results and caveats: Low levels of normalized T-cell clonal expansion also appeared in some nonresponders.

TCRdb's copy holds only in-frame clones and misses some; the assay was immunoSEQ multiplex PCR. Of fewer than 70,000 clones in the sample, about 85% were seen once. The J gene is TRBJ2-2, the V gene TRBV7-2, with 11 bases lining up with TRBD2. This receptor was obtained from an adult with an advanced solid tumor such as melanoma, head and neck, liver or kidney cancer. The sequencing here drew on CD4+ or CD8+ T cells sorted from blood, taken in a trial of the OX40 agonist ivuxolimab. The CDR3 coding sequence is TGTGCCAGCAGCTTAGTGGGTAGCGGGGGGGCCGGGGAGCTGTTTTTT. Translating gives CASSLVGSGGAGELFF.